This entry lists 23 T cell receptor beta chains sequenced from one sample in a study of OX40 agonist ivuxolimab in advanced cancers. TCRdb keeps only in-frame clones here, not all; method: immunoSEQ multiplex PCR. The profile covers about 70,000 clones, with roughly 84% appearing a single time and roughly 6.1% taken by the ten largest. This specimen consisted of CD4+ or CD8+ T cells sorted from blood, obtained in a trial of the OX40 agonist ivuxolimab. The origin of the receptors is an adult with an advanced solid tumor such as melanoma, head and neck, liver or kidney cancer.

The CDR3 nucleotides are TGTGCCAGCAGCAGACAGGTGAACACTGAAGCTTTCTTT. It translates to CASSRQVNTEAFF. This rearrangement joins TRBV7-3 to TRBJ1-1, with D possibly being TRBD1 (6 bases). Trimming stripped 5 bases from V and 0 bases from J, with 7 bases between. CDR3 length: 13 amino acids. Germline CDR1 is SGHTA and CDR2 is FQGTGA.

The chain recombines TRBV28 with TRBJ2-3, with 11 bases identical to TRBD2. Looked up from germline, CDR1 is MDHEN and CDR2 is SYDVKM. V was clipped by 5 bases and J by 5 bases; unmatched bases: 6. This CDR3 is built from 15 residues. CDR3 in amino acids: CASSIAGGPGDTQYF. CDR3 bases: TGTGCCAGCAGTATAGCGGGGGGGCCGGGAGATACGCAGTATTTT.

This clone was counted a single time. V gene TRBV4-2 combines with J gene TRBJ1-1; D might be TRBD1 (6 bases). Germline V gene data show CDR1 as LGHNA and CDR2 as YNFKEQ. The length of the CDR3 is 14 residues. V was shortened by 2 bases and J by 7 bases, with 14 bases between the two germline ends. The DNA for the CDR3 is TGTGCCAGCAGCCAACATGGACAGCGCCGTGAAGCTTTCTTT. It translates to CASSQHGQRREAFF.

This chain connects TRBV19 to TRBJ1-4, with 8 bases aligning to TRBD1. The germline V gene encodes CDR1 LNHDA and CDR2 SQIVND (reference sequence). J lost 3 bases, V lost 5 bases, and 5 bases had no gene match. The CDR3 is made up of 15 amino acids. The CDR3 DNA reads TGTGCCAGTAGTCCTCAGGGGGCGGCTAATGAAAAACTGTTTTTT. It translates to CASSPQGAANEKLFF.

This clone was detected only once. The rearrangement uses TRBV7-2 and TRBJ2-2, with 11 bases that match TRBD2. The J segment lost 2 bases and the V segment lost 4 bases, leaving 12 bases of the junction unmatched. The CDR3 totals 19 residues. Germline V gives CDR1 SGHTA, CDR2 FQGNSA. CDR3 sequence (DNA): TGTGCCAGCAGCTCTAGAGGGAGTAGCGGGAGGGCAAACACCGGGGAGCTGTTTTTT. It specifies CASSSRGSSGRANTGELFF.

The rearrangement joins TRBV5-4 to TRBJ1-2, with 7 bases lining up with TRBD1. The V gene's germline CDR1 is SGHNT and CDR2 YYREEE (reference sequence). The CDR3 totals 15 residues. Trimming cost V 4 bases and J 0 bases; bases outside gene matches: 6. For the CDR3, the DNA is TGTGCCAGCAGCCCTGGGACAGTTACTAACTATGGCTACACCTTC. This encodes CASSPGTVTNYGYTF.

The chain links TRBV28 to TRBJ1-3; D not resolved. This CDR3 is 14 amino acids long. Trimming removed 6 bases at V and 4 bases at J, with 13 bases between. Germline V gives CDR1 MDHEN, CDR2 SYDVKM. CDR3 sequence (DNA): TGTGCCAGCAGCTCTGAGGTCGCGGGAAACACCATATATTTT. It codes for CASSSEVAGNTIYF. The variable domain in full, with the rest retrieved from reference TRBV28 and TRBJ1-3, is DVKVTQSSRYLVKRTGEKVFLECVQDMDHENMFWYRQDPGLGLRLIYFSYDVKMKEKGDIPEGYSVSREKKERFSLILESASTNQTSMYLCASSSEVAGNTIYFGEGSWLTVV.

V is TRBV11-3 and J is TRBJ1-3, with D possibly being TRBD1 (5 bases). This CDR3 contains 14 residues. CDR1 SGHNT and CDR2 YENEEA come from the germline V gene. The V end was cut by 5 bases, the J end by 3 bases, with 11 bases between. In DNA, the CDR3 is TGTGCCAGCAGCCCTTCAGGGAGTGGAAACACCATATATTTT. Protein product: CASSPSGSGNTIYF.

This rearrangement joins TRBV6-5 to TRBJ1-5, with unresolved D. The CDR3 sequence is 14 residues long. CDR1 and CDR2 from the germline V gene are MNHEY and SVGAGI. V was trimmed by 4 bases and J by 6 bases, leaving 13 bases between them. In DNA, the CDR3 is TGTGCCAGCAGTTCCCCTTTGAGAGGTCAGCCCCAGCATTTT. This codes for CASSSPLRGQPQHF.

V and J are TRBV4-1 and TRBJ2-7; 9 nucleotides align to TRBD1. The germline gives CDR1 MGHRA, CDR2 YSYEKL. Trimming cost V 3 bases and J 4 bases; bases outside gene matches: 13. This CDR3 spans 17 amino acids. The CDR3 reads CASSHQSPGQGLYEQYF. The CDR3 DNA reads as TGCGCCAGCAGCCACCAGAGCCCGGGACAGGGTCTTTACGAGCAGTACTTC.

J is TRBJ2-7 and V is TRBV6-6, with D perhaps TRBD1 (5 bases). Looked up from germline, CDR1 is MNHNY and CDR2 is SVGAGI (reference sequence). This CDR3 region has 16 residues. The V end lost 4 bases, the J end lost 5 bases, and 21 bases lay between the germline ends. The CDR3 sequence is CASSSPWTRLIHEQYF. The DNA of the CDR3 is TGTGCCAGCAGTTCCCCCTGGACAAGGCTGATCCACGAGCAGTACTTC.

This rearrangement joins TRBV2 to TRBJ2-1; TRBD2 agrees at 7 bases. V trimming: 8 bases; J trimming: 0 bases; junction bases outside the gene matches: 4. CDR3 length: 14 amino acids. Per germline, CDR1 SNHLY and CDR2 FYNNEI. This CDR3 reads CASSGTTSYNEQFF. The CDR3 bases are TGTGCCAGCTCCGGGACTACCTCCTACAATGAGCAGTTCTTC.

The chain uses TRBV21-1 and TRBJ2-5; whether TRBD1, the table's D call, matches the DNA was not checked. TRBV21-1 is given as a pseudogene. The CDR3 length is 16 residues. The CDR3 DNA reads TGTGCCAGCAGCAAGCCGGACAGGGGCTTCCAAGAGACCCAGTACTTC. This sequence encodes CASSKPDRGFQETQYF.

Concerning this clone: Its ends do not fully match the called genes, so a read error is possible. V and J are TRBV10-1 and TRBJ2-7; 10 nucleotides align to TRBD1. Germline V gives CDR1 WNHNN, CDR2 SYGVQD (reference sequence). The CDR3 is 10 residues long. CDR3 DNA: TGCGCCAGCACAGGACAGGGGGAAGAATTC. Its translation: CASTGQGEEF.

For the CDR3, the DNA is TGTGCCAGCAGCCCGTCCCACACTGAAGCTTTCTTT. This encodes CASSPSHTEAFF. The chain links TRBV5-4 to TRBJ1-1; D gene uncertain. Per the germline V gene, CDR1 is SGHNT and CDR2 is YYREEE (reference sequence). The CDR3 runs 12 residues. Trimming left V 4 bases short and J 3 bases short, with 7 bases between.

The chain carries TRBV5-1 and TRBJ2-1, with D perhaps TRBD2 (6 bases). CDR3 length: 17 residues. V dropped 4 bases and J dropped 7 bases, with 24 bases sitting between them. CDR1 and CDR2 from the germline V gene are SGHRS and YFSETQ. The CDR3 sequence: CASSGHLRGPAGNEQFF. The CDR3 coding sequence is TGCGCCAGCAGCGGACACCTTCGGGGCCCGGCGGGGAATGAGCAGTTCTTC.

This clone was seen only a few times. V is TRBV25-1 and J is TRBJ1-6; D is ambiguous. The CDR3 consists of 13 residues. Germline V gene sequence: CDR1 MGHDK, CDR2 SYGVNS. V lost 10 bases to trimming and J lost 3 bases, with 10 bases between them. CDR3 sequence reads: CATQADYNSPLHF. CDR3 DNA sequence: TGTGCCACTCAGGCTGACTATAATTCACCCCTCCACTTT.

The chain is built from TRBV5-1 and TRBJ1-6; D gene uncertain. Germline assignment: CDR1 SGHRS and CDR2 YFSETQ. V was clipped by 0 bases and J by 5 bases, with 12 bases between them. The CDR3 runs 16 residues. CDR3 loop: CASSLVVGGDNSPLHF. The CDR3 DNA is TGCGCCAGCAGCTTGGTGGTTGGCGGAGATAATTCACCCCTCCACTTT.

The gene calls are TRBV19 and TRBJ1-5; D is ambiguous. CDR1 is LNHDA and CDR2 is SQIVND in the germline V gene (reference sequence). The V end lost 5 bases, the J end lost 7 bases, and 9 bases lay between the germline ends. The CDR3 covers 12 residues. The CDR3 here is CASSPLGQPQHF. CDR3 bases: TGTGCCAGTAGTCCCTTGGGGCAGCCCCAGCATTTT.

J is TRBJ2-5 and V is TRBV6-5, with D perhaps being TRBD1 or TRBD2 (6 bases each). Germline V gives CDR1 MNHEY, CDR2 SVGAGI. This CDR3 is 15 amino acids long. Trimming left V 6 bases short and J 5 bases short, with 19 bases between. CDR3 bases: TGTGCCAGCAGGCCGAACAGGGTTGGGGGGGAGACCCAGTACTTC. The encoded protein is CASRPNRVGGETQYF.

The chain is built from TRBV7-8 and TRBJ1-5; 7 bases match TRBD1. The CDR3 spans 15 residues. Germline lookup yields CDR1 SGHVS and CDR2 FQNEAQ. V dropped 4 bases and J dropped 3; count of bases not matched to a gene: 6. The CDR3 DNA follows: TGTGCCAGCAGCTCAAGACAGGGTTACAATCAGCCCCAGCATTTT. This sequence encodes CASSSRQGYNQPQHF.

The rearrangement uses TRBV7-2 and TRBJ1-2; D gene ambiguous. Between the trimmed V and J ends, which lost 5 bases and 8 bases, there was a span of 15 bases. Per germline, CDR1 SGHTA and CDR2 FQGNSA. The CDR3 loop spans 13 amino acids. CDR3 DNA: TGTGCCAGCAGCATTGGACGGAGCGGGGGCTACACCTTC. This translates into CASSIGRSGGYTF.

The gene calls are TRBV19 and TRBJ1-2, with 7 bases that match TRBD1. Losses at the gene ends were 6 bases for V and 4 bases for J; bases not matched to a gene: 11. CDR3 size: 15 residues. Germline loops: CDR1 LNHDA, CDR2 SQIVND (reference sequence). The CDR3 sequence: CASSRTGVFGYGYTF. CDR3 coding DNA: TGTGCCAGTAGCCGTACAGGGGTATTTGGCTATGGCTACACCTTC.